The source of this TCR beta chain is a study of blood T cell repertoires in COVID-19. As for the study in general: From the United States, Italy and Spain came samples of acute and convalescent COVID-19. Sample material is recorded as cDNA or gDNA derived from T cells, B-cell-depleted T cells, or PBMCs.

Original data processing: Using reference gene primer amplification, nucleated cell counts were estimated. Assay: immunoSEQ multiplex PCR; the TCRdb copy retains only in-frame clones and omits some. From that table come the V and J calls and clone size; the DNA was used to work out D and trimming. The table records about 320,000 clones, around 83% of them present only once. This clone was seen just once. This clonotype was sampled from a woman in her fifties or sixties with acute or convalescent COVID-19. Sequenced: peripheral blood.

CDR3 residues: CASSLDGRDYTF. The DNA of the CDR3 is TGTGCCAGCAGCTTAGACGGCAGGGACTACACCTTC. V is TRBV7-2 and J is TRBJ1-2, with a weak D call TRBD1 (5 bases). From germline, CDR1 is SGHTA and CDR2 FQGNSA. The CDR3 is 12 amino acids. Trimming cost V 1 base and J 10 bases, with 10 bases left between them. Based on the CDR3 plus reference TRBV7-2 and TRBJ1-2, the full variable domain is GAGVSQSPSNKVTEKGKDVELRCDPISGHTALYWYRQSLGQGLEFLIYFQGNSAPDKSGLPSDRFSAERTGGSVSTLTIQRTQQEDSAVYLCASSLDGRDYTFGSGTRLTVV.